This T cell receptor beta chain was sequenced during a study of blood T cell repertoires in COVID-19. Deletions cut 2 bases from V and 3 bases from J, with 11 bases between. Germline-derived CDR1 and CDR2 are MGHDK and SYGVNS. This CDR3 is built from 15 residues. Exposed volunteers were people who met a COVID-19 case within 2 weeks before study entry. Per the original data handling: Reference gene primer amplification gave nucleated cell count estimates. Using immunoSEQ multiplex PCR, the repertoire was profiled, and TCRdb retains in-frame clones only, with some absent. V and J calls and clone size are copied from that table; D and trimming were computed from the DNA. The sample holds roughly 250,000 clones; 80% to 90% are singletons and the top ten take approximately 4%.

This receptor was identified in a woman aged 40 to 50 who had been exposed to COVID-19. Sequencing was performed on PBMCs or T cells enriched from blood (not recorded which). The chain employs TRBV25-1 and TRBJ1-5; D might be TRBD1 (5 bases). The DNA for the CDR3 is TGTGCCAGCAGTGAAAGTCAGGGCGCCAATCAGCCCCAGCATTTT. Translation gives CASSESQGANQPQHF.